A selection of T cell receptor beta chains follows, all from one sample in a study of T cells after yellow fever vaccination. TCRdb re-called the 5' RACE reads through MiXCR, storing one row per CDR3 protein. The profile shows about 340,000 distinct CDR3 sequences, 8.7% of them singletons. The input for sequencing was PBMCs, taken on the day of the first yellow fever vaccination. Receptors were obtained from a man between 18 and 35 years old who received the YFV17D yellow fever vaccine. Each CDR3 is given with its conserved first and last residue. The D gene is left open where the match is weak. Only some rows state a clone size, as once, few, many or a class for expanded clones.

d_gene | j_gene | v_gene | abundance | CDR3aa | CDR3nt
TRBD2 | TRBJ2-3 | TRBV4-2 | . | CASSEGLAGGHFADTQYF | TGTGCCAGCAGCGAAGGACTAGCGGGGGGGCATTTCGCAGATACGCAGTATTTT
. | TRBJ1-2 | TRBV9 | . | CASRGSGKVNYGYTF | TGTGCCAGCAGAGGTAGTGGCAAAGTGAACTATGGCTACACCTTC
TRBD2 | TRBJ2-5 | TRBV7-3 | many | CASSKEGLAVGQETQYF | TGTGCCAGCAGCAAAGAGGGACTAGCGGTGGGACAAGAGACCCAGTACTTC
. | TRBJ1-5 | TRBV7-6 | few | CASSPNLGGSNQPQHF | TGTGCCAGCAGCCCTAATCTAGGCGGGAGCAATCAGCCCCAGCATTTT
. | TRBJ1-1 | TRBV9 | . | CVSSVQGTWVAFF | TGTGTCAGCAGCGTACAGGGAACCTGGGTGGCTTTCTTT
TRBD2 | TRBJ2-2 | TRBV7-3 | . | CASSSTGTSDPGELFF | TGTGCCAGCAGCTCTACCGGGACTAGCGACCCCGGGGAGCTGTTTTTT
. | TRBJ1-5 | TRBV6-1 | . | CASRPGNSNQPQHF | TGTGCCAGCAGGCCGGGGAATAGCAATCAGCCCCAGCATTTT
. | TRBJ2-7 | TRBV12-3/TRBV12-4 | many | CASGDPRNKQYF | TGTGCCAGCGGGGATCCCAGAAACAAGCAGTACTTC
. | TRBJ2-2 | TRBV7-3 | few | CASSRIPMATGELFF | TGTGCCAGCAGCCGAATTCCCATGGCCACCGGGGAGCTGTTTTTT
. | TRBJ2-3 | TRBV4-3 | many | CASSQGRLDTQYF | TGCGCCAGCAGCCAGGGACGCTTAGATACGCAGTATTTT
TRBD1 | TRBJ2-5 | TRBV5-1 | . | CASSLGTGMEETQYF | TGCGCCAGCAGCTTGGGGACAGGGATGGAAGAGACCCAGTACTTC
. | TRBJ1-6 | TRBV20-1 | many | CSARGPGVASSPLHF | TGCAGTGCTAGAGGGCCGGGGGTCGCTTCGTCACCCCTCCACTTT
. | TRBJ1-1 | TRBV9 | few | CASSVLQDGRPEAFF | TGTGCCAGCAGCGTACTACAGGACGGGCGCCCTGAAGCTTTCTTT
. | TRBJ2-2 | TRBV18 | . | CASSPPTRVRTGELFF | TGTGCCAGCTCACCACCAACTCGCGTGCGCACCGGGGAGCTGTTTTTT
. | TRBJ1-4 | TRBV5-1 | . | CASSRDGGHEKLFF | TGCGCCAGCAGCCGGGACGGGGGTCATGAAAAACTGTTTTTT
. | TRBJ2-5 | TRBV18 | few | CASSRGASETQYF | TGTGCCAGCTCACGCGGGGCATCAGAGACCCAGTACTTC
. | TRBJ1-6 | TRBV9 | few | CASSAFGDNSPLHF | TGTGCCAGCAGCGCCTTTGGGGATAATTCACCCCTCCACTTT
. | TRBJ2-3 | TRBV5-1 | few | CASSPGEHTDTQYF | TGCGCCAGCAGCCCCGGGGAGCACACAGATACGCAGTATTTT
TRBD2 | TRBJ2-5 | TRBV7-9 | . | CASSLGLAYETQYF | TGTGCCAGCAGCTTAGGACTAGCTTATGAGACCCAGTACTTC
. | TRBJ2-7 | TRBV7-2 | many | CASSLNYRVVDEQYF | TGTGCCAGCAGCTTAAACTACAGGGTTGTGGACGAGCAGTACTTC
. | TRBJ2-3 | TRBV6-1 | . | CASSAPGQATDTQYF | TGTGCCAGCAGCGCACCGGGACAAGCAACAGATACGCAGTATTTT
TRBD1 | TRBJ2-3 | TRBV5-1 | many | CASKGQGSTDTQYF | TGCGCCAGCAAAGGACAGGGCAGCACAGATACGCAGTATTTT
. | TRBJ2-2 | TRBV6-2/TRBV6-3 | few | CASSYLGPGELFF | TGTGCCAGCAGTTACCTAGGTCCCGGGGAGCTGTTTTTT
. | TRBJ2-3 | TRBV2 | few | CAAARGHTQYF | TGTGCCGCTGCCAGGGGCCATACGCAGTATTTT
. | TRBJ2-7 | TRBV5-1 | . | CASSLTLGEQYF | TGCGCCAGCAGCTTGACCTTAGGAGAGCAGTACTTC
. | TRBJ1-5 | TRBV15 | . | CATSGGGGYQPQHF | TGTGCCACCAGCGGCGGGGGGGGCTATCAGCCCCAGCATTTT
. | TRBJ1-1 | TRBV10-3 | . | CAISRGTLNTEAFF | TGTGCCATCAGTCGGGGGACACTGAACACTGAAGCTTTCTTT
. | TRBJ2-5 | TRBV5-6 | few | CASSPTAQETQYF | TGTGCCAGCAGCCCTACAGCTCAAGAGACCCAGTACTTC
TRBD2 | TRBJ2-6 | TRBV18 | few | CASSPFGAGVSGANVLTF | TGTGCCAGCTCACCATTCGGAGCGGGGGTCTCTGGGGCCAACGTCCTGACTTTC
TRBD1 | TRBJ1-1 | TRBV19 | . | CASSLTGGFTEAFF | TGTGCCAGTAGTCTAACAGGGGGGTTCACTGAAGCTTTCTTT
TRBD2 | TRBJ2-3 | TRBV20-1 | . | CSARLAGFTDTQYF | TGCAGTGCTCGACTAGCGGGATTCACAGATACGCAGTATTTT
TRBD2 | TRBJ2-4 | TRBV7-9 | . | CASSLASRRGGVNIQYF | TGTGCCAGCAGCTTAGCGTCTAGGCGGGGGGGCGTAAACATTCAGTACTTC
. | TRBJ2-2 | TRBV5-6 | . | CASSFYRTGELFF | TGTGCCAGCAGCTTTTATAGGACCGGGGAGCTGTTTTTT
. | TRBJ2-5 | TRBV7-3 | many | CASSPTGGVVETQYF | TGTGCCAGCAGCCCCACCGGAGGGGTGGTAGAGACCCAGTACTTC
. | TRBJ2-3 | TRBV27 | few | CASSYWDSTDTQYF | TGTGCCAGCAGTTACTGGGACAGCACAGATACGCAGTATTTT
. | TRBJ2-7 | TRBV2 | few | CASSGVEQYF | TGTGCCAGCAGTGGGGTAGAGCAGTACTTC
. | TRBJ1-6 | TRBV3-1 | . | CASSQGTDYNSPLHF | TGTGCCAGCAGCCAAGGGACAGACTATAATTCACCCCTCCACTTT
TRBD1 | TRBJ2-1 | TRBV29-1 | many | CSVGGQGQTYNEQFF | TGCAGCGTTGGGGGACAGGGGCAAACCTACAATGAGCAGTTCTTC
. | TRBJ1-1 | TRBV7-6 | . | CASSLGESTEAFF | TGTGCCAGCAGCTTAGGAGAAAGCACTGAAGCTTTCTTT
TRBD2 | TRBJ2-1 | TRBV5-6 | few | CASSREIRQRGGSYNEQFF | TGTGCCAGCAGCCGGGAAATTCGCCAGCGGGGGGGCAGCTACAATGAGCAGTTCTTC
. | TRBJ2-1 | TRBV7-9 | . | CASSRAGEQFF | TGTGCCAGCAGCCGGGCGGGGGAGCAGTTCTTC
TRBD2 | TRBJ2-3 | TRBV6-1 | . | CASSLTGTSVIADTQYF | TGTGCCAGCAGTCTAACTGGGACTAGCGTTATCGCAGATACGCAGTATTTT
. | TRBJ1-1 | TRBV20-1 | few | CSARPLGQYRFF | TGCAGTGCTAGACCCCTAGGGCAGTACCGTTTCTTT
. | TRBJ2-3 | TRBV4-2 | . | CASSQKKGSTDTQYF | TGTGCCAGCAGCCAGAAAAAGGGCAGCACAGATACGCAGTATTTT
. | TRBJ2-1 | TRBV7-8 | few | CASSYSRPPNNEQFF | TGTGCCAGCAGTTACAGCCGACCCCCGAACAATGAGCAGTTCTTC
TRBD2 | TRBJ2-5 | TRBV6-5 | many | CASSYFRPAGGPQETQYF | TGTGCCAGCAGTTACTTCCGGCCAGCGGGGGGCCCTCAAGAGACCCAGTACTTC